The next 7 T cell receptor beta chains were all read from a single sample in a study of cytomegalovirus exposure and HLA in healthy donors. Assay: immunoSEQ multiplex PCR; the TCRdb copy retains only in-frame clones and omits some. The sample yields some 69,000 clones, 96% seen once. Source material: PBMCs. The receptors come from a woman between 18 and 29 years old in good health and CMV-seropositive.

The chain has TRBV12-5 and TRBJ1-1; D might be TRBD1 (5 bases). Deletions cut 3 bases from V and 4 bases from J, with 15 bases between. CDR1 is LGHNT, CDR2 FRNRAP, per germline. The CDR3 totals 15 residues. Written as DNA, the CDR3 is TGTGCTAGTGGTTTTCCCCCCCAGGGTGGCACTGAAGCTTTCTTT. This encodes CASGFPPQGGTEAFF.

The chain recombines TRBV13 with TRBJ1-1; no reliable D call. Trimming left V 5 bases short and J 1 base short, with 8 bases between. The CDR3 has 13 residues. In germline, CDR1 is PRHDT, CDR2 FYEKMQ (reference sequence). CDR3 sequence reads: CASSHTENTEAFF. The CDR3 coding sequence is TGTGCCAGCAGCCACACAGAGAACACTGAAGCTTTCTTT.

The chain recombines TRBV27 with TRBJ2-5, with TRBD1 identical over 9 bases. Germline CDR1 reads MNHEY; CDR2 reads SMNVEV (reference sequence). V dropped 3 bases and J dropped 6; count of bases not matched to a gene: 5. There are 14 residues in the CDR3. The CDR3 nucleotides are TGTGCCAGCAGTTTTGGGACAGGGATACAGACCCAGTACTTC. Translated, it gives CASSFGTGIQTQYF.

The genes are TRBV12-2 and TRBJ2-3; the DNA was not compared with TRBD2, the D call given in the table. TRBV12-2 has pseudogene status. This CDR3 has 16 amino acids. The CDR3 DNA reads TGTGCAAGTCGCCATACTAGCGGGAGTTGTACAGATACGCAGTATTTT. Amino acids: CASRHTSGSCTDTQYF.

The chain combines TRBV5-4 with TRBJ2-5, with 11 bases fitting TRBD2. Germline-derived CDR1 and CDR2 are SGHNT and YYREEE (reference sequence). CDR3 length equals 15 residues. After removal of 3 bases from V and 5 bases from J, the junction contained 6 bases not matched to a gene. CDR3 protein: CASSSDSGGGETQYF. The CDR3 DNA is TGTGCCAGCAGCTCCGATAGCGGGGGGGGCGAGACCCAGTACTTC.

The chain uses TRBV30 and TRBJ1-1; a possible D gene is TRBD1 (5 bases). This CDR3 comprises 14 residues. Germline CDR1 GTSNPN, CDR2 SVGIG (reference sequence). Trimming shortened V by 3 bases and J by 1 base, and 12 bases separated the two germline ends. DNA of the CDR3: TGTGCCTGGAGGATAATCGGGGGGAACACTGAAGCTTTCTTT. Its translation: CAWRIIGGNTEAFF.

V is TRBV11-3 and J is TRBJ2-3; 7 bases match TRBD1. The germline gives CDR1 SGHNT, CDR2 YENEEA. This CDR3 spans 17 amino acids. The ends lost 10 bases at V and 1 base at J; junction bases unmatched: 17. CDR3 in amino acids: CAITRTSRDSCTDTQYF. The CDR3 DNA reads as TGTGCCATCACCCGAACCTCCAGGGACAGTTGCACAGATACGCAGTATTTT.